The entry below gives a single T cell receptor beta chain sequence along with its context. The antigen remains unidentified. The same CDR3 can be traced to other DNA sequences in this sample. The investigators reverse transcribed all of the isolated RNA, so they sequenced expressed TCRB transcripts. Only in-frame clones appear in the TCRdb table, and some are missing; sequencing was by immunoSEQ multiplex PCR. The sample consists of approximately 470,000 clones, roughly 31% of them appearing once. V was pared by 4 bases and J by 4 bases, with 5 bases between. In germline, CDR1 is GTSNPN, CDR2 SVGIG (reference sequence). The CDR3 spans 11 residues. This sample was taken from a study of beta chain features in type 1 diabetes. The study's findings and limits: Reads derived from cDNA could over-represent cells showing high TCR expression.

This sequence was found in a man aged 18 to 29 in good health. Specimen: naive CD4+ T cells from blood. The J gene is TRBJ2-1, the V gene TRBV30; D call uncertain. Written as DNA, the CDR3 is TGTGCCTGGACCGCGTACAATGAGCAGTTCTTC. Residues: CAWTAYNEQFF.